Listed here are 15 T cell receptor beta chains from one sample, sequenced in a study of T cell changes during pregnancy in multiple sclerosis. Libraries were prepared by immunoSEQ multiplex PCR; TCRdb keeps only in-frame clonotypes and omits some of them. The data show 28,000 or so clones, with 88% seen just once and 0.7% to 0.75% held by the top ten. The sample consisted of CD4+ T cells from peripheral blood mononuclear cells, taken in the first trimester of pregnancy. The source of these receptors is a female donor in good health, enrolled as a control in a pregnancy study.

The V gene is TRBV7-9, the J gene TRBJ2-1, with 12 bases aligning to TRBD2. This CDR3 spans 18 amino acids. The J segment lost 8 bases and the V segment lost 1 base, leaving 12 bases of the junction unmatched. Per the germline V gene, CDR1 is SEHNR and CDR2 is FQNEAQ (reference sequence). CDR3 protein: CASSLGASGGAGLDEQFF. In DNA, the CDR3 is TGTGCCAGCAGCTTAGGGGCTAGCGGGGGGGCGGGTTTGGATGAGCAGTTCTTC.

With regard to this clone: Mismatch with germline at one junction end may stem from a read error. The chain couples TRBV5-4 to TRBJ2-2; 9 bases are a match to TRBD1. CDR1 SGHNT and CDR2 YYREEE come from the germline V gene (reference sequence). This CDR3 contains 16 residues. In DNA, the CDR3 is TGTGCCAGCAGCTTGGAACAGGGGGCGAAGACCGGGGAGCTGTTTTTT. Its protein is CASSLEQGAKTGELFF.

The J gene is TRBJ2-7, the V gene TRBV5-1, with TRBD1 as a possible D gene (6 bases). The CDR3 loop spans 12 amino acids. V lost 4 bases to trimming and J lost 4 bases, with 9 bases between them. The V gene's germline CDR1 is SGHRS and CDR2 YFSETQ. This CDR3 is CASSEQGYEQYF. The CDR3 bases are TGCGCCAGCAGCGAGCAGGGGTACGAGCAGTACTTC.

This sequence joins TRBV5-1 and TRBJ2-4, with D possibly TRBD1 on 5 matching bases. The germline CDR1 and CDR2 sequences are SGHRS and YFSETQ. The V end lost 3 bases, the J end lost 6 bases, and 10 bases lay between the germline ends. This CDR3 spans 13 amino acids. The CDR3 region is CASSSDSLNIQYF. The CDR3 nucleotides are TGCGCCAGCAGCTCTGACAGTTTAAACATTCAGTACTTC. Together with reference TRBV5-1 and TRBJ2-4, the CDR3 gives the full variable domain: KAGVTQTPRYLIKTRGQQVTLSCSPISGHRSVSWYQQTPGQGLQFLFEYFSETQRNKGNFPGRFSGRQFSNSRSEMNVSTLELGDSALYLCASSSDSLNIQYFGAGTRLSVL.

V gene TRBV5-4 combines with J gene TRBJ2-3; the match to TRBD2 covers 11 bases. The V segment lost 2 bases and the J segment 2 bases; nucleotides outside the gene matches: 10. The CDR3 has 18 residues. CDR1 and CDR2 (germline): SGHNT, YYREEE (reference sequence). CDR3 protein: CASSFPLAGGTTTDTQYF. The CDR3 DNA reads as TGTGCCAGCAGCTTTCCCCTAGCGGGGGGAACTACCACAGATACGCAGTATTTT.

The V gene is TRBV9, the J gene TRBJ1-2, with D possibly matching TRBD1 (5 bases). CDR1 is SGDLS, CDR2 YYNGEE, per germline. V lost 4 bases and J 3 bases, leaving 16 bases between the germline ends. This CDR3 is built from 15 residues. DNA for the CDR3: TGTGCCAGCAGCCTCACCGCCAGGGTTGACTATGGCTACACCTTC. Protein: CASSLTARVDYGYTF.

V and J are TRBV13 and TRBJ2-2; 11 bases match TRBD2. Trimming removed 4 bases from V and 1 base from J; junction bases left unmatched: 2. This CDR3 comprises 16 residues. Germline V gene sequence: CDR1 PRHDT, CDR2 FYEKMQ (reference sequence). CDR3 amino acids: CASSSLAGGNTGELFF. The DNA of the CDR3 is TGTGCCAGCAGCTCCCTAGCGGGGGGGAACACCGGGGAGCTGTTTTTT.

The chain links TRBV5-1 to TRBJ1-3; D gene unclear. Germline V gene lookup returns CDR1 SGHRS and CDR2 YFSETQ. The V gene lost 4 bases and the J gene lost 4 bases, with 12 bases spanning the gap. The CDR3 loop spans 14 amino acids. The CDR3: CASSPTANGNTIYF. The CDR3 DNA reads as TGCGCCAGCAGCCCTACAGCTAACGGAAACACCATATATTTT.

This clone occurred once. The chain combines TRBV9 with TRBJ2-5, with D perhaps TRBD1 (6 bases). V lost 3 bases and J 0 bases, leaving 9 bases between the germline ends. Germline values: CDR1 SGDLS, CDR2 YYNGEE. CDR3 length: 14 residues. CDR3 sequence: CASSGDRHQETQYF. The DNA of the CDR3 is TGTGCCAGCAGCGGAGACAGGCACCAAGAGACCCAGTACTTC.

This clone was seen a single time. The J gene is TRBJ2-7, the V gene TRBV6-1; 13 bases align to TRBD2. V lost 4 bases, J lost 2 bases, and 11 bases stayed unmatched. Per germline, CDR1 MNHNS and CDR2 SASEGT. This CDR3 spans 18 amino acids. The CDR3 region has the DNA TGTGCCAGCAGTGGGGGCAGACTCGGGACTAGCGGGGCCTACGAGCAGTACTTC. Encoded protein: CASSGGRLGTSGAYEQYF.

This clone was found once. This chain joins TRBV18 and TRBJ1-1; D gene unclear. Germline V gene lookup returns CDR1 KGHSH and CDR2 LQKENI. V was clipped by 2 bases and J by 2 bases, with 6 bases between them. This CDR3 has 13 residues. The CDR3 coding sequence is TGTGCCAGCTCACCAGGGCCCAACACTGAAGCTTTCTTT. Its translation: CASSPGPNTEAFF.

The chain has TRBV7-2 and TRBJ2-1, with TRBD2 identical over 14 bases. CDR1 SGHTA and CDR2 FQGNSA come from the germline V gene. There are 16 residues in the CDR3. The trim removed 5 bases at V and 7 bases at J, leaving 7 bases unmatched. The CDR3: CASSPRLAGGWNEQFF. CDR3 nucleotide sequence: TGTGCCAGCAGCCCCAGACTAGCGGGGGGGTGGAATGAGCAGTTCTTC.

Only one count was recorded for this clone. The V and J genes are TRBV11-3 and TRBJ2-2; a possible D gene is TRBD1 (6 bases). This CDR3 spans 14 amino acids. Germline V gene data show CDR1 as SGHNT and CDR2 as YENEEA. V gave up 2 bases and J gave up 7 bases, with 11 bases separating them. CDR3 in amino acids: CASSLRQVGGELFF. CDR3 in DNA: TGTGCCAGCAGCTTAAGACAGGTCGGCGGGGAGCTGTTTTTT.

The chain employs TRBV4-2 and TRBJ1-4, with a weak D call TRBD1 (6 bases). Germline V gene sequence: CDR1 LGHNA, CDR2 YNFKEQ. The CDR3 spans 16 residues. V lost 1 base to trimming and J lost 8 bases, with 17 bases between them. CDR3 protein: CASSQVASGGAEKLFF. The CDR3 DNA sequence: TGTGCCAGCAGCCAAGTAGCGTCCGGGGGGGCCGAAAAACTGTTTTTT.

This chain links TRBV5-1 with TRBJ2-3; 8 bases align to TRBD2. CDR1 SGHRS and CDR2 YFSETQ come from the germline V gene. V shed 0 bases, J shed 6 bases, and the junction held 3 bases outside the gene matches. The CDR3 covers 14 residues. CDR3 sequence reads: CASSLEAGVDTQYF. In nucleotides, the CDR3 is TGCGCCAGCAGCTTGGAAGCGGGGGTTGATACGCAGTATTTT.